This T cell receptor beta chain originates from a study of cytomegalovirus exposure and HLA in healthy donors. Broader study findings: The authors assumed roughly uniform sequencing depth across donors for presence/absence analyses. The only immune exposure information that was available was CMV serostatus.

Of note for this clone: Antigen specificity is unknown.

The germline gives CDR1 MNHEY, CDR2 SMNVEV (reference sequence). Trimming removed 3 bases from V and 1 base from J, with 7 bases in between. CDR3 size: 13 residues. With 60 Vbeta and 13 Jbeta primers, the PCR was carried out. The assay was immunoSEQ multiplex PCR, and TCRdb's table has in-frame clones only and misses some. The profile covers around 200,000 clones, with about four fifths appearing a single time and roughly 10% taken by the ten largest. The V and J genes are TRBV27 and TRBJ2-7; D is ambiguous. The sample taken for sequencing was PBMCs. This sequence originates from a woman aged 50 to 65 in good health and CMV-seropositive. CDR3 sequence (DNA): TGTGCCAGCAGTTTTTCCGAGTCCTACGAGCAGTACTTC. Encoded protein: CASSFSESYEQYF.